The 10 T cell receptor beta chains below all came from one sample that was sequenced in a study of CD8 T cells in Susac syndrome. RNA in amounts of about 0.45 to 1 ug was reverse transcribed with random hexamers. TCRdb ran MiXCR on the immunoSEQ multiplex PCR reads and lists one entry per CDR3 protein. This sample has 150,000 to 200,000 distinct CDR3 sequences, with more than 90% found just once. Material: CD4+ T cells from PBMCs. These receptors all come from a human donor in good health.

V usage is TRBV7-6 and J usage is TRBJ2-2, with 8 positions matching TRBD2. Germline lookup yields CDR1 SGHVS and CDR2 FNYEAQ. This CDR3 has 17 amino acids. V lost 5 bases, J lost 4 bases, and 12 bases stayed unmatched. The CDR3 nucleotides are TGTGCCAGCAGCCCAGGGGATCGGGGGGGCGGCACCGGGGAGCTGTTTTTT. Its translation: CASSPGDRGGGTGELFF.

The V gene is TRBV2, the J gene TRBJ1-1; tentative D call: TRBD1 (5 bases). CDR3 length equals 14 residues. The V and J ends lost 4 bases and 0 bases respectively, with 9 bases between them. Germline values: CDR1 SNHLY, CDR2 FYNNEI. The DNA for the CDR3 is TGTGCCAGCAGTGGACAGACGATGAACACTGAAGCTTTCTTT. The encoded protein is CASSGQTMNTEAFF.

This sequence joins TRBV30 and TRBJ1-2, with 8 positions matching TRBD1. Trimming took 0 bases from V and 5 from J; bases not matched to a gene: 8. From germline, CDR1 is GTSNPN and CDR2 SVGIG (reference sequence). CDR3 length equals 15 residues. The CDR3 region is CAWSVGQGERYGYTF. The CDR3 DNA reads TGTGCCTGGAGTGTAGGACAGGGCGAGCGATATGGCTACACCTTC. The complete variable domain, with remaining parts taken from reference TRBV30 and TRBJ1-2, reads SQTIHQWPATLVQPVGSPLSLECTVEGTSNPNLYWYRQAAGRGLQLLFYSVGIGQISSEVPQNLSASRPQDRQFILSSKKLLLSDSGFYLCAWSVGQGERYGYTFGSGTRLTVV.

This rearrangement joins TRBV18 to TRBJ1-2; possible D gene TRBD1, 5 bases. There are 15 residues in the CDR3. Per germline, CDR1 KGHSH and CDR2 LQKENI. With 5 bases removed from V and 4 bases from J, the gap between germline ends came to 17 bases. CDR3 protein: CASSRDLREVYGYTF. The CDR3 nucleotides are TGTGCCAGCTCAAGGGACCTCCGGGAGGTCTATGGCTACACCTTC.

The chain links TRBV20-1 to TRBJ1-1, with a tentative D call TRBD1 (6 bases). This CDR3 spans 13 amino acids. The germline V gene encodes CDR1 DFQATT and CDR2 SNEGSKA (reference sequence). Trimming removed 6 bases at V and 2 bases at J, with 13 bases between. The CDR3 loop is CSASVQGNTEAFF. CDR3 coding DNA: TGCAGTGCGAGCGTACAGGGTAACACTGAAGCTTTCTTT.

The chain links TRBV6-2 or TRBV6-3 to TRBJ1-2; 8 nucleotides line up with TRBD1. Unmatched junction bases numbered 7, after V lost 7 bases and J lost 3 bases. Germline loops: CDR1 MNHEY, CDR2 SVGEGT. This CDR3 has 14 amino acids. The CDR3 bases are TGTGCCAGCACCCCGACAGGGGCACACTATGGCTACACCTTC. Residues: CASTPTGAHYGYTF.

This clonotype was counted once. This chain connects TRBV2 to TRBJ1-2; 9 nucleotides match TRBD1. Germline V gene data show CDR1 as SNHLY and CDR2 as FYNNEI. With V trimmed by 2 bases and J by 8 bases, 6 bases remained unmatched. The CDR3 contains 14 residues. Here the CDR3 reads CASSEIQGALGYTF. CDR3 nucleotide sequence: TGTGCCAGCAGTGAAATACAGGGGGCTCTGGGCTACACCTTC.

The V call is TRBV10-3, the J call TRBJ1-5; D gene unclear. The CDR3 has 14 residues. Germline lookup yields CDR1 ENHRY and CDR2 SYGVKD. V was clipped by 0 bases and J by 4 bases, with 7 bases between them. DNA of the CDR3: TGTGCCATCAGTGAGTCGGAACGAAATCAGCCCCAGCATTTT. Its protein is CAISESERNQPQHF.

The chain recombines TRBV12-3 or TRBV12-4 with TRBJ1-6, with D unclear. The CDR3 sequence is 13 residues long. Trimming shortened V by 0 bases and J by 7 bases, and 4 bases separated the two germline ends. CDR3 DNA sequence: TGTGCCAGCAGTTTAGCGGCCAATTCACCCCTCCACTTT. This gives the protein CASSLAANSPLHF.

The chain is built from TRBV9 and TRBJ1-6, with D unclear. The CDR3 loop spans 15 amino acids. V dropped 0 bases and J dropped 5 bases, with 9 bases sitting between them. Germline CDR1 SGDLS, CDR2 YYNGEE. DNA of the CDR3: TGTGCCAGCAGCGTAGGAGGAGTAAATAATTCACCCCTCCACTTT. It encodes CASSVGGVNNSPLHF.